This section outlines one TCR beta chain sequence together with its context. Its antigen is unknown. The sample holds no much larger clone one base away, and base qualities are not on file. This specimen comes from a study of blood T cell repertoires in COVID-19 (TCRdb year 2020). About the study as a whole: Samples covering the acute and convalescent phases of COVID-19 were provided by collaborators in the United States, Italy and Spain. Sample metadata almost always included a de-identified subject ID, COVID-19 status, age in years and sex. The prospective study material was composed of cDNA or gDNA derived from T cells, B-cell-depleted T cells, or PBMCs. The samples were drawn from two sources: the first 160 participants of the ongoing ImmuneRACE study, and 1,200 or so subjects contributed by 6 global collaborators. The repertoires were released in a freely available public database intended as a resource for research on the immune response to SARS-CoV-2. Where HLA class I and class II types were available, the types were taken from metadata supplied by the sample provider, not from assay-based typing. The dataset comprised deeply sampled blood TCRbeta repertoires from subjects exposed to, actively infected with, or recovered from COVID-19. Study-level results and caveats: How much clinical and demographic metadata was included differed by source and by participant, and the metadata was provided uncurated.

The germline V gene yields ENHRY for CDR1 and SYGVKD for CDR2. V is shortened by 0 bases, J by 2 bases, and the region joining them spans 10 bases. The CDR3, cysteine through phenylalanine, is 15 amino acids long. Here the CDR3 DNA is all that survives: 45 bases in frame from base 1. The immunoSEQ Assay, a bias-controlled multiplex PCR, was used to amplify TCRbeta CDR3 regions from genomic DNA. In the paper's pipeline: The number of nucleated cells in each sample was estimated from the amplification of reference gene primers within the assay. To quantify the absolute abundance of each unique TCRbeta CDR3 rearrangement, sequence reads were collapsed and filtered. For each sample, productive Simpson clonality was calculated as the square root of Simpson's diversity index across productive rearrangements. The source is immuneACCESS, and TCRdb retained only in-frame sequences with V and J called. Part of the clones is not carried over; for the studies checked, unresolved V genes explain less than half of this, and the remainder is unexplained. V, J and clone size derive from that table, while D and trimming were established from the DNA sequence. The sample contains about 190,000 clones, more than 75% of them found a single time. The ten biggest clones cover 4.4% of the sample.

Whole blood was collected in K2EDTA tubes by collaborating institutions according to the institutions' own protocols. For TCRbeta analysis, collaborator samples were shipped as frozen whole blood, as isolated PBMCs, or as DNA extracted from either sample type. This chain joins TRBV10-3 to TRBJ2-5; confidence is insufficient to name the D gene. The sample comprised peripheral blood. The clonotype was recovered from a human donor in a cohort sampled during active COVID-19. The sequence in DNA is TGTGCCATCAGTGAGTCATTCCCAATGCAAGAGACCCAGTACTTC. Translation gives CAISESFPMQETQYF.